The 20 T cell receptor beta chains reported below all come from one sample, sequenced in a study of cytomegalovirus exposure and HLA in healthy donors. The protocol was immunoSEQ multiplex PCR, while the TCRdb copy is restricted to in-frame clones and leaves out a portion. The data show roughly 200,000 clones, approximately 86% seen once. The specimen sequenced was PBMCs. These receptors all stem from a man aged 25 to 45 in good health and CMV-seropositive.

J is TRBJ1-1 and V is TRBV4-3; D remains ambiguous. The CDR3 has 14 amino acids. Per germline, CDR1 LGHNA and CDR2 YSLEER. With 3 bases removed from V and 6 bases from J, the gap between germline ends came to 14 bases. The CDR3 sequence: CASSQSARRSEAFF. The CDR3 DNA reads as TGCGCCAGCAGCCAGTCGGCCAGAAGGTCTGAAGCTTTCTTT.

The chain joins TRBV7-3 to TRBJ2-5; D possibly corresponds to TRBD2 (5 bases). The CDR3 loop spans 13 amino acids. The germline gives CDR1 SGHTA, CDR2 FQGTGA. The V gene lost 4 bases and the J gene lost 5 bases, with 11 bases spanning the gap. The CDR3: CASSWGVGETQYF. The CDR3 DNA reads as TGTGCCAGCAGCTGGGGAGTAGGGGAGACCCAGTACTTC.

The genes are TRBV4-1 and TRBJ2-7; D possibly corresponds to TRBD1 (6 bases). Germline CDR1 reads MGHRA; CDR2 reads YSYEKL. The CDR3 has 15 residues. The V end lost 2 bases, the J end lost 2 bases, and 13 bases lay between the germline ends. This CDR3 is CASSQKGTGPYEQYF. DNA for the CDR3: TGCGCCAGCAGCCAAAAAGGTACAGGGCCCTACGAGCAGTACTTC.

V usage is TRBV2 and J usage is TRBJ2-2, with D unclear. This CDR3 comprises 14 residues. The germline gives CDR1 SNHLY, CDR2 FYNNEI. V was clipped by 2 bases and J by 5 bases, with 9 bases between them. The CDR3 sequence is CASSEYSRTGELFF. The CDR3 DNA reads as TGTGCCAGCAGTGAATACAGTCGGACCGGGGAGCTGTTTTTT.

The J gene is TRBJ1-1, the V gene TRBV5-6; TRBD1 agrees at 7 bases. V shed 4 bases and J 6 bases; nucleotides not matched to a gene: 15. CDR1 is SGHDT, CDR2 YYEEEE, per germline. The CDR3 is 16 amino acids. The CDR3 sequence: CASSRPPGQKPSEAFF. The CDR3 coding sequence is TGTGCCAGCAGCAGACCTCCGGGACAGAAACCATCTGAAGCTTTCTTT.

The chain combines TRBV6-1 with TRBJ2-1, with TRBD2 identical over 9 bases. The germline gives CDR1 MNHNS, CDR2 SASEGT. The CDR3 covers 15 residues. With 2 bases clipped from V and 2 bases from J, the junction kept 1 base outside the gene matches. The CDR3 loop is CASSESGRTYNEQFF. DNA of the CDR3: TGTGCCAGCAGTGAAAGCGGGAGGACCTACAATGAGCAGTTCTTC.

This sequence joins TRBV6-5 and TRBJ1-1; possible D gene TRBD1, 6 bases. From germline, CDR1 is MNHEY and CDR2 SVGAGI. The CDR3 totals 14 residues. Between the trimmed V and J ends, which lost 0 bases and 7 bases, there was a span of 12 bases. In nucleotides, the CDR3 is TGTGCCAGCAGTTACTCTCGGGGGCATGGTGAAGCTTTCTTT. Amino acids: CASSYSRGHGEAFF.

The genes are TRBV7-9 and TRBJ2-3; D ambiguous. Between the trimmed V and J ends, which lost 4 bases and 6 bases, there was a span of 14 bases. Germline CDR1 SEHNR, CDR2 FQNEAQ (reference sequence). The CDR3 runs to 14 residues. The CDR3 loop reads CASSSDQLGDTQYF. In DNA, the CDR3 is TGTGCCAGCAGCTCGGACCAGCTAGGGGATACGCAGTATTTT. The variable domain in full, with the rest retrieved from reference TRBV7-9 and TRBJ2-3, is DTGVSQNPRHKITKRGQNVTFRCDPISEHNRLYWYRQTLGQGPEFLTYFQNEAQLEKSRLLSDRFSAERPKGSFSTLEIQRTEQGDSAMYLCASSSDQLGDTQYFGPGTRLTVL.

J is TRBJ2-7 and V is TRBV18; TRBD1 matches 11 bases. The CDR3 spans 14 residues. Germline-derived CDR1 and CDR2 are KGHSH and LQKENI. The V gene end was trimmed by 4 bases and the J gene end by 2 bases; junction bases not matched to a gene: 1. CDR3: CASSRDRGTYEQYF. As DNA, the CDR3 is TGTGCCAGCTCACGGGACAGGGGGACCTACGAGCAGTACTTC.

J is TRBJ1-2 and V is TRBV7-8; the D is unclear. Germline lookup yields CDR1 SGHVS and CDR2 FQNEAQ. V gave up 0 bases and J gave up 4 bases, with 9 bases separating them. The CDR3 extends over 14 amino acids. In nucleotides, the CDR3 is TGTGCCAGCAGCTTAGCGCAGCTAACCTATGGCTACACCTTC. Translating it yields CASSLAQLTYGYTF.

This CDR3 is CASSVEGSSTEAFF. As DNA, the CDR3 is TGTGCCAGCAGTGTAGAGGGGAGTTCGACTGAAGCTTTCTTT. The rearrangement links TRBV2 to TRBJ1-1; TRBD1 might be the D (5 bases). The CDR3 contains 14 residues. Trimming shortened V by 4 bases and J by 5 bases, and 14 bases separated the two germline ends. The germline gives CDR1 SNHLY, CDR2 FYNNEI.

The chain uses TRBV27 and TRBJ2-1; 7 nucleotides agree with TRBD1. The CDR3 is 15 amino acids. Germline V CDR1 and CDR2: MNHEY, SMNVEV (reference sequence). J was trimmed by 3 bases and V by 3 bases; bases with no gene match: 5. Here the CDR3 reads CASSLRTGNYNEQFF. The CDR3 DNA reads as TGTGCCAGCAGTTTGCGGACAGGTAACTACAATGAGCAGTTCTTC.

V usage is TRBV7-9 and J usage is TRBJ2-6; TRBD1 is a possible D gene (6 bases). The length of the CDR3 is 19 residues. The germline V gene has CDR1 SEHNR and CDR2 FQNEAQ (reference sequence). V lost 0 bases, J lost 0 bases, and 15 bases lay in between. CDR3 protein: CASSLAPGRGNSGANVLTF. CDR3 nucleotide sequence: TGTGCCAGCAGCTTAGCCCCTGGTAGGGGGAACTCTGGGGCCAACGTCCTGACTTTC.

The chain is built from TRBV19 and TRBJ1-4, with a weak D call TRBD1 (5 bases). In germline, CDR1 is LNHDA, CDR2 SQIVND (reference sequence). Trimming cost V 5 bases and J 4 bases, with 11 bases left between them. The CDR3 length is 14 residues. The CDR3 reads CASSDRDGNEKLFF. In nucleotides, the CDR3 is TGTGCCAGTAGTGACCGGGACGGTAATGAAAAACTGTTTTTT. Looking up the rest from reference TRBV19 and TRBJ1-4 gives the full variable domain: DGGITQSPKYLFRKEGQNVTLSCEQNLNHDAMYWYRQDPGQGLRLIYYSQIVNDFQKGDIAEGYSVSREKKESFPLTVTSAQKNPTAFYLCASSDRDGNEKLFFGSGTQLSVL.

This clone is a singleton in its sample. V gene TRBV11-2 combines with J gene TRBJ2-1; unclear D gene. This CDR3 has 13 amino acids. V was clipped by 5 bases and J by 5 bases, with 10 bases between them. Germline V CDR1 and CDR2: SGHAT, FQNNGV. The CDR3, as DNA: TGTGCCAGCAGCCCCATGATCGACAATGAGCAGTTCTTC. Protein product: CASSPMIDNEQFF.

This clone was seen a handful of times. The chain uses TRBV27 and TRBJ2-7, with 8 nucleotides matching TRBD2. The V gene end was trimmed by 6 bases and the J gene end by 4 bases; junction bases not matched to a gene: 14. CDR1 is MNHEY and CDR2 is SMNVEV in the germline V gene (reference sequence). The CDR3 is 16 amino acids. CDR3 sequence reads: CASSPDPWASGYEQYF. The CDR3 nucleotides read TGTGCCAGCAGCCCGGACCCTTGGGCTAGCGGGTACGAGCAGTACTTC.

The V call is TRBV19, the J call TRBJ1-5, with 8 bases that match TRBD1. J lost 5 bases, V lost 3 bases, and 6 bases had no gene match. This CDR3 is built from 15 residues. From germline, CDR1 is LNHDA and CDR2 SQIVND (reference sequence). The CDR3 region has the DNA TGTGCCAGTAGTATGGACAGGGTATCTCATCAGCCCCAGCATTTT. Amino acids: CASSMDRVSHQPQHF. Filled out from reference TRBV19 and TRBJ1-5, the complete variable domain reads DGGITQSPKYLFRKEGQNVTLSCEQNLNHDAMYWYRQDPGQGLRLIYYSQIVNDFQKGDIAEGYSVSREKKESFPLTVTSAQKNPTAFYLCASSMDRVSHQPQHFGDGTRLSIL.

This sequence joins TRBV5-6 and TRBJ2-7; D might be TRBD2 (5 bases). The germline gives CDR1 SGHDT, CDR2 YYEEEE. V was cut by 1 base and J by 1 base, with 15 bases left in between. The CDR3 sequence is 16 residues long. CDR3 DNA: TGTGCCAGCAGCTTGTGGACGGACTTCCCATCCTACGAGCAGTACTTC. It encodes CASSLWTDFPSYEQYF. Full variable domain (rest looked up from reference TRBV5-6 and TRBJ2-7): DAGVTQSPTHLIKTRGQQVTLRCSPKSGHDTVSWYQQALGQGPQFIFQYYEEEERQRGNFPDRFSGHQFPNYSSELNVNALLLGDSALYLCASSLWTDFPSYEQYFGPGTRLTVT.

V gene TRBV4-1 combines with J gene TRBJ2-5; 8 bases agree with TRBD1. The germline V gene has CDR1 MGHRA and CDR2 YSYEKL. With 4 bases clipped from V and 2 bases from J, the junction kept 24 bases outside the gene matches. The CDR3 length is 21 residues. CDR3 nucleotide sequence: TGCGCCAGCAGCCTTCCGCGTAGGGAGACAGGGGATGGGGCAAGGCAAGAGACCCAGTACTTC. This translates into CASSLPRRETGDGARQETQYF.

The chain couples TRBV28 to TRBJ1-2, with TRBD1 as a possible D gene (5 bases). CDR1 is MDHEN and CDR2 is SYDVKM in the germline V gene. The CDR3 has 13 residues. Trimming took 6 bases from V and 8 from J, leaving 16 bases between them. The CDR3 here is CASSLLSREGYTF. As DNA, the CDR3 is TGTGCCAGCAGCTTGCTCTCCAGGGAAGGCTACACCTTC.